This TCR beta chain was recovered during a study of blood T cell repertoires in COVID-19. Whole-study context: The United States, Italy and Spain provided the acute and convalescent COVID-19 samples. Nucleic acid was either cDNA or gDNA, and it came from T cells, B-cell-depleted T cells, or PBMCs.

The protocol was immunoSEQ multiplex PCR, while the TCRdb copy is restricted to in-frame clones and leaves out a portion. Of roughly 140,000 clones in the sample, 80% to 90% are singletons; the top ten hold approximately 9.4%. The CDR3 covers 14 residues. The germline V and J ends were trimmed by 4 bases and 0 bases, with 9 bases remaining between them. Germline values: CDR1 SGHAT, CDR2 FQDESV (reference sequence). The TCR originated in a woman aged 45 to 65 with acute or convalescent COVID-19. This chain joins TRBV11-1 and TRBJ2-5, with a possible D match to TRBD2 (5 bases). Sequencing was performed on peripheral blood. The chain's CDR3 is CASSYRRYQETQYF. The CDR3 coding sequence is TGTGCCAGCAGCTATCGGAGGTACCAAGAGACCCAGTACTTC.